Presented here are 13 T cell receptor beta chains from one specimen sequenced in a study of T-cell reconstitution after alpha-beta-depleted transplantation in children. TCRbeta library construction was performed incorporating unique molecular identifiers. Via MiXCR, TCRdb re-called the PCR reads, giving one row per CDR3 protein. The profile shows around 200,000 distinct CDR3 sequences, roughly a tenth of them singletons. Sequenced here: PBMCs, sampled before TCRalphabeta/CD19-depleted stem cell transplant. The receptor set was obtained from a child in the first two years of life with acute myeloid leukemia, due to receive a stem cell transplant.

This clonotype was found many times. This chain connects TRBV7-9 to TRBJ2-3, with no clear D. Germline assignment: CDR1 SEHNR and CDR2 FQNEAQ (reference sequence). The CDR3 is 14 residues long. The V end was cut by 2 bases, the J end by 7 bases, with 13 bases between. CDR3 protein: CASSLMAGENTQYF. DNA for the CDR3: TGTGCCAGCAGCTTAATGGCTGGAGAGAATACGCAGTATTTT.

This clonotype occurred many times. The V call is TRBV15, the J call TRBJ2-1, with TRBD2 identical over 11 bases. The V gene end was trimmed by 6 bases and the J gene end by 9 bases; junction bases not matched to a gene: 4. CDR1 and CDR2 from the germline V gene are LNHNV and YYDKDF (reference sequence). This CDR3 contains 13 residues. In DNA form, the CDR3 reads TGTGCCACCAGGGGACTAGCGGTGGGTGAGCAGTTCTTC. This gives the protein CATRGLAVGEQFF.

This clonotype occurred many times. This chain links TRBV19 with TRBJ2-3; 9 bases are shared with TRBD1. The germline gives CDR1 LNHDA, CDR2 SQIVND (reference sequence). The J segment lost 6 bases and the V segment lost 4 bases, leaving 17 bases of the junction unmatched. CDR3 length: 18 residues. CDR3 region: CASSTGLTRDRVSDTQYF. In DNA form, the CDR3 reads TGTGCCAGTAGTACCGGCCTCACCCGGGACAGGGTATCCGATACGCAGTATTTT.

This clonotype was detected ten times or more. This chain connects TRBV10-1 to TRBJ2-1; D is uncertain. Germline-derived CDR1 and CDR2 are WNHNN and SYGVQD (reference sequence). V was shortened by 3 bases and J by 4 bases, with 10 bases between the two germline ends. This CDR3 is built from 14 residues. CDR3 protein: CASSDGTLYNEQFF. CDR3 sequence (DNA): TGCGCCAGCAGTGACGGTACCCTGTACAATGAGCAGTTCTTC.

This clonotype has at least ten counts. The V and J genes are TRBV12-3 or TRBV12-4 and TRBJ1-1; D unresolved. This CDR3 spans 14 amino acids. Trimming removed 7 bases at V and 6 bases at J, with 18 bases between. The CDR3 sequence is CASKIVSGSAEAFF. The CDR3 region has the DNA TGTGCCAGCAAAATCGTCTCGGGATCGGCTGAAGCTTTCTTT.

In this sample, this clonotype turned up many times. V is TRBV6-5 and J is TRBJ2-2; perhaps TRBD1 as D (6 bases). V gave up 6 bases and J gave up 2 bases, with 10 bases separating them. The CDR3 runs 14 residues. Germline loops: CDR1 MNHEY, CDR2 SVGAGI. CDR3 DNA sequence: TGTGCCAGCAGGCCGGGACACAACACCGGGGAGCTGTTTTTT. Its protein product is CASRPGHNTGELFF.

This clonotype appeared a few times. This rearrangement joins TRBV7-9 to TRBJ2-3; 11 bases are a match to TRBD2. V shed 7 bases and J 3 bases; nucleotides not matched to a gene: 6. The CDR3 is 15 residues long. The V gene's germline CDR1 is SEHNR and CDR2 FQNEAQ (reference sequence). The CDR3: CASTESSGRTDTQYF. The CDR3 DNA follows: TGTGCCAGCACCGAATCTAGCGGGAGGACAGATACGCAGTATTTT.

Ten or more counts support this clonotype. The V and J genes are TRBV7-6 and TRBJ2-2; the D gene is possibly TRBD1 (5 bases). Germline CDR1 reads SGHVS; CDR2 reads FNYEAQ. The CDR3 totals 15 residues. V was clipped by 6 bases and J by 0 bases, with 11 bases between them. As DNA, the CDR3 is TGTGCCAGCAGGCTAGACAGCACGAACACCGGGGAGCTGTTTTTT. This sequence encodes CASRLDSTNTGELFF. Full variable domain (remainder filled in from reference TRBV7-6 and TRBJ2-2): GAGVSQSPRYKVTKRGQDVALRCDPISGHVSLYWYRQALGQGPEFLTYFNYEAQQDKSGLPNDRFSAERPEGSISTLTIQRTEQRDSAMYRCASRLDSTNTGELFFGEGSRLTVL.

This clonotype was seen many times. The chain has TRBV12-3 or TRBV12-4 and TRBJ1-6; TRBD1 is a possible D gene (6 bases). Between the trimmed V and J ends, which lost 6 bases and 6 bases, there was a span of 15 bases. The CDR3 consists of 15 residues. CDR3 protein: CASSGQTLPNSPLHF. Written as DNA, the CDR3 is TGTGCCAGCAGCGGACAGACACTTCCTAATTCACCCCTCCACTTT.

This clonotype showed up many times. This chain joins TRBV29-1 and TRBJ1-2; weak D call: TRBD1 (5 bases). Trimming removed 7 bases at V and 8 bases at J, with 17 bases between. The CDR3 is 12 residues long. Looked up from germline, CDR1 is SQVTM and CDR2 is ANQGSEA. CDR3 bases: TGCAGCGGAGGGGAGGTCCGGGGGGGCTACACCTTC. As protein: CSGGEVRGGYTF.

This clonotype was counted many times. In DNA, the CDR3 is TGTGCCAGCGAACAGAGTAACACTGAAGCTTTCTTT. Translation gives CASEQSNTEAFF. The chain has TRBV7-9 and TRBJ1-1; the D is unclear. Per the germline V gene, CDR1 is SEHNR and CDR2 is FQNEAQ (reference sequence). The CDR3 loop spans 12 amino acids. V lost 8 bases and J 2 bases, leaving 9 bases between the germline ends.

This clonotype has at least ten counts. This chain uses TRBV21-1 with TRBJ1-5; TRBD1 is the table's D call, not checked against the DNA. TRBV21-1 is an annotated pseudogene. The CDR3 totals 15 residues. CDR3 protein: CASSKDDSSNQPQHF. The CDR3 nucleotides read TGTGCCAGCAGCAAAGATGACAGTAGCAATCAGCCCCAGCATTTT.

This clonotype has at least ten counts. The rearrangement uses TRBV7-9 and TRBJ2-7, with 8 positions matching TRBD2. The CDR3 loop spans 13 amino acids. V shed 5 bases and J 6 bases; nucleotides not matched to a gene: 6. The germline CDR1 and CDR2 sequences are SEHNR and FQNEAQ (reference sequence). The CDR3, as DNA: TGTGCCAGCAGCCTCATTGGACTAGCCGAGCAGTACTTC. Translation gives CASSLIGLAEQYF.